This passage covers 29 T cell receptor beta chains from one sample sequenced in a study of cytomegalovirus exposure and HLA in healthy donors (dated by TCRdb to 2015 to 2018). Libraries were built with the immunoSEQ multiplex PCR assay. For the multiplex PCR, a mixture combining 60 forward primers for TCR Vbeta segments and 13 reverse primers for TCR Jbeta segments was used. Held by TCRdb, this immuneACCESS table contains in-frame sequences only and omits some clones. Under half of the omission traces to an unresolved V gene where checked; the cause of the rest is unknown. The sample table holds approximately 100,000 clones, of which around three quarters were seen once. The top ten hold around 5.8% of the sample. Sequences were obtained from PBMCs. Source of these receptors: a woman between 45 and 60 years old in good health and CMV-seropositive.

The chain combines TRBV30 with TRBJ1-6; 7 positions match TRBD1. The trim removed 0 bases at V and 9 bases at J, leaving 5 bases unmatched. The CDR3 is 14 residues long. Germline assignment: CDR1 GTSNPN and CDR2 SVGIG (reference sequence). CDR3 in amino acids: CAWSVLTGASPLHF. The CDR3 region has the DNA TGTGCCTGGAGTGTACTAACAGGGGCTTCACCCCTCCACTTT.

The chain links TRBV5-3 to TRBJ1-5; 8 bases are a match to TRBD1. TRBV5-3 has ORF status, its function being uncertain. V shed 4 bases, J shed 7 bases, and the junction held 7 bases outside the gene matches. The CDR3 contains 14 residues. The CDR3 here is CARSKRGQGQPQHF. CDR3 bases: TGTGCCAGAAGCAAAAGAGGACAGGGCCAGCCCCAGCATTTT.

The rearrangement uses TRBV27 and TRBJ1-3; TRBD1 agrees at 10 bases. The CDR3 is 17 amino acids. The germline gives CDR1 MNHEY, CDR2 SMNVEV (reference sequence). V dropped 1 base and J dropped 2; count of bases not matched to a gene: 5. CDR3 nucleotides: TGTGCCAGCAGTTTATTCCCTGGGACAGGGGCTGGAAACACCATATATTTT. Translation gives CASSLFPGTGAGNTIYF.

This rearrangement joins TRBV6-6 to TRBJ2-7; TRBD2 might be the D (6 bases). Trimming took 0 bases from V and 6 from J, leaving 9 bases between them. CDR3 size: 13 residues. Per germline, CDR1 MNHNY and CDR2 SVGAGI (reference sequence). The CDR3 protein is CASSYSTSSEQYF. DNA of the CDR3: TGTGCCAGCAGTTACTCAACTAGCAGCGAGCAGTACTTC.

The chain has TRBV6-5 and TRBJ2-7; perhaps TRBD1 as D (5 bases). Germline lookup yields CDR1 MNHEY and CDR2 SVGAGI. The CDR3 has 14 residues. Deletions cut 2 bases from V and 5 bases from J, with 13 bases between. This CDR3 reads CASSYKPRADEQYF. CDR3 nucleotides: TGTGCCAGCAGTTACAAACCCAGGGCGGACGAGCAGTACTTC.

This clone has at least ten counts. CDR3 in amino acids: CASSPSLGLAGSFSYEQYF. The CDR3 DNA reads TGTGCCAGCAGCCCAAGCCTCGGACTAGCGGGGTCCTTCTCCTACGAGCAGTACTTC. This sequence joins TRBV7-6 and TRBJ2-7, with TRBD2 matching 12 bases. CDR1 is SGHVS and CDR2 is FNYEAQ in the germline V gene. The CDR3 consists of 19 residues. V shed 5 bases and J 0 bases; nucleotides not matched to a gene: 14.

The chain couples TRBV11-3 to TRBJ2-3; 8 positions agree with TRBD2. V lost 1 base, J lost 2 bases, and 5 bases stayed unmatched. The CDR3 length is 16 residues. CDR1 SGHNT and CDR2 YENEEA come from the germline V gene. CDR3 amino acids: CASSLGHGGATDTQYF. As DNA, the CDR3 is TGTGCCAGCAGCTTAGGGCACGGGGGGGCCACAGATACGCAGTATTTT.

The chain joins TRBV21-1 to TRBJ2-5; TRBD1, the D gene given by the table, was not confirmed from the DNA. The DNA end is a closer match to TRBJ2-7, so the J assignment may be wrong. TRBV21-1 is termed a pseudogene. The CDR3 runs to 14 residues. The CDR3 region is CASSETGKYYEQYF. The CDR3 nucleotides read TGTGCCAGCAGCGAGACAGGGAAATACTACGAGCAGTACTTC.

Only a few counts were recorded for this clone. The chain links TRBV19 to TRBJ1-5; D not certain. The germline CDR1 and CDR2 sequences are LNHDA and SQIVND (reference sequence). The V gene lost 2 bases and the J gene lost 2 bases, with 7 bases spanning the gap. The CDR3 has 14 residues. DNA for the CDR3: TGTGCCAGTAGTATAATGAGTGGCAATCAGCCCCAGCATTTT. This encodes CASSIMSGNQPQHF.

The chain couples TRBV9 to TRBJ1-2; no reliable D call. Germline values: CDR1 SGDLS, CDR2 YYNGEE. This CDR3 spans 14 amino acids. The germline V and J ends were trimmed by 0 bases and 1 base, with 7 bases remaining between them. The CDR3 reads CASSVAPGNYGYTF. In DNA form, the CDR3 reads TGTGCCAGCAGCGTAGCTCCGGGTAACTATGGCTACACCTTC.

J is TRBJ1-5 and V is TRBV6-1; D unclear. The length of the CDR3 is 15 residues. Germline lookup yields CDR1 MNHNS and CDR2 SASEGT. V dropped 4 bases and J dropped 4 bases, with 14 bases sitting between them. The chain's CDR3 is CASSGERVRNQPQHF. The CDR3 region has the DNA TGTGCCAGCAGTGGAGAGAGGGTTAGGAATCAGCCCCAGCATTTT.

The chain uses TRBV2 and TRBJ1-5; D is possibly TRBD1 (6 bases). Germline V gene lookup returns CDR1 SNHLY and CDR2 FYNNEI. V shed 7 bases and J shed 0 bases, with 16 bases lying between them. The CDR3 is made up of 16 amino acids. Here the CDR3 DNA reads TGTGCCAGCAACCCTGGCAGGGGATATAGCAATCAGCCCCAGCATTTT. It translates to CASNPGRGYSNQPQHF.

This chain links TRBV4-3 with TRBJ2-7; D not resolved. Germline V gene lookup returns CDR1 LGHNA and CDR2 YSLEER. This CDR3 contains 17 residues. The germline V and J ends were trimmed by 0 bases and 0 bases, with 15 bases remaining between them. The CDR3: CASSQDLSRTSSYEQYF. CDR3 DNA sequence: TGCGCCAGCAGCCAAGATTTGTCACGAACATCCTCCTACGAGCAGTACTTC.

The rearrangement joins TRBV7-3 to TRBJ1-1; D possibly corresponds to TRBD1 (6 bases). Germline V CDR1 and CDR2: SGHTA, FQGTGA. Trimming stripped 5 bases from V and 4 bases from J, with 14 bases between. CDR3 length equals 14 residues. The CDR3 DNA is TGTGCCAGCAGCGCCCTGGACAGATCCACTGAAGCTTTCTTT. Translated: CASSALDRSTEAFF.

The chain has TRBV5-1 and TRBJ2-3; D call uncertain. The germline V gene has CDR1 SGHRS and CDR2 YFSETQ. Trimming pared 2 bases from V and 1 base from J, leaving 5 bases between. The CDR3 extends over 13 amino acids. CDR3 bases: TGCGCCAGCAGCTTCCCGGGCACAGATACGCAGTATTTT. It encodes CASSFPGTDTQYF.

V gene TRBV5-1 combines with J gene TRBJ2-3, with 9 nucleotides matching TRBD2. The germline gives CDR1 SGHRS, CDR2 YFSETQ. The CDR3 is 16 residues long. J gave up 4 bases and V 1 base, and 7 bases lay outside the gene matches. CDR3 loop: CASSLFSGGQADTQYF. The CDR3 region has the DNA TGCGCCAGCAGCTTGTTTAGCGGGGGTCAGGCAGATACGCAGTATTTT.

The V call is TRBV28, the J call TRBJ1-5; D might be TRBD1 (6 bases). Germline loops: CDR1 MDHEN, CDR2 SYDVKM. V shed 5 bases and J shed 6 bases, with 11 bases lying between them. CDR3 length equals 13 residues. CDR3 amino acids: CASSAQGFQPQHF. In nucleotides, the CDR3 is TGTGCCAGCAGTGCACAGGGTTTTCAGCCCCAGCATTTT. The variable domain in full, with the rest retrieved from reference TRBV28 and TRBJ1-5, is DVKVTQSSRYLVKRTGEKVFLECVQDMDHENMFWYRQDPGLGLRLIYFSYDVKMKEKGDIPEGYSVSREKKERFSLILESASTNQTSMYLCASSAQGFQPQHFGDGTRLSIL.

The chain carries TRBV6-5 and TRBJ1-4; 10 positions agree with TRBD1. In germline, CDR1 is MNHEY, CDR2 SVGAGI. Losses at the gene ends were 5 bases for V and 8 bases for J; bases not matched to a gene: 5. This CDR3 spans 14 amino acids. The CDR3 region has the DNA TGTGCCAGCAGTGACCGGGACAGGGGCGAAAAACTGTTTTTT. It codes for CASSDRDRGEKLFF.

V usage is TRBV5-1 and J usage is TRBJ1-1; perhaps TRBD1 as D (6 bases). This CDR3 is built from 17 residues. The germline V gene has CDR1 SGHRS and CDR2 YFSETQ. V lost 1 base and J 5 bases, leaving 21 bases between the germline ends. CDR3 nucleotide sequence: TGCGCCAGCAGCTTGTTGGGGGCCGTCGGGGTCGGGACTGAAGCTTTCTTT. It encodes CASSLLGAVGVGTEAFF.

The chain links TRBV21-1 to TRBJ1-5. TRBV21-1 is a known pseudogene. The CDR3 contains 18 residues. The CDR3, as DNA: TGTGCCAGCAGCAAAGATTCCACGAGGGTGGTATGCAATCAGCCCCAGCATTTT. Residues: CASSKDSTRVVCNQPQHF.

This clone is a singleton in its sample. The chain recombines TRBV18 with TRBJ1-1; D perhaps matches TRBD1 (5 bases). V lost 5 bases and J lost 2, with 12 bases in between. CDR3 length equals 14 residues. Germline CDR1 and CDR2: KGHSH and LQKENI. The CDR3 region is CASSGAAVNTEAFF. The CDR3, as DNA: TGTGCCAGCTCAGGGGCGGCTGTCAACACTGAAGCTTTCTTT.

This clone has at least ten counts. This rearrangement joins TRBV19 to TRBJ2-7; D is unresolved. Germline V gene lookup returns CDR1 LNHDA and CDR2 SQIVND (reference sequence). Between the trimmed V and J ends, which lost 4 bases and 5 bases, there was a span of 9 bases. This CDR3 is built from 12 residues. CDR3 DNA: TGTGCCAGTAGTAGCAGGTTCAACGAGCAGTACTTC. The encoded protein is CASSSRFNEQYF.

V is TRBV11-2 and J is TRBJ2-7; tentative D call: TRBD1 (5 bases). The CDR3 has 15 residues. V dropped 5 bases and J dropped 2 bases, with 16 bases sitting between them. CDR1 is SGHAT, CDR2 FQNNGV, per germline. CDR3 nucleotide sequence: TGTGCCAGCAGCCCCCCGGCCAGGGCCCCCTACGAGCAGTACTTC. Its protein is CASSPPARAPYEQYF.

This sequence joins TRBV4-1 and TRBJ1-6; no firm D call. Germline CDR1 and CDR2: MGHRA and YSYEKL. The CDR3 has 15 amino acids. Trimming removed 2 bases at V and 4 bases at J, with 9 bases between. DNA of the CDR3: TGCGCCAGCAGCCAACGAGGCACTTATAATTCACCCCTCCACTTT. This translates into CASSQRGTYNSPLHF.

In DNA form, the CDR3 reads TGTGCCTGCTCATCGGGGGGATGGGAGACCCAGTACTTC. Protein: CACSSGGWETQYF. The J gene is TRBJ2-5, the V gene TRBV30; the match to TRBD2 covers 7 bases. The trim removed 6 bases at V and 5 bases at J, leaving 9 bases unmatched. This CDR3 region has 13 residues. Germline V gene sequence: CDR1 GTSNPN, CDR2 SVGIG (reference sequence). Full variable domain (missing parts from reference TRBV30 and TRBJ2-5): SQTIHQWPATLVQPVGSPLSLECTVEGTSNPNLYWYRQAAGRGLQLLFYSVGIGQISSEVPQNLSASRPQDRQFILSSKKLLLSDSGFYLCACSSGGWETQYFGPGTRLLVL.

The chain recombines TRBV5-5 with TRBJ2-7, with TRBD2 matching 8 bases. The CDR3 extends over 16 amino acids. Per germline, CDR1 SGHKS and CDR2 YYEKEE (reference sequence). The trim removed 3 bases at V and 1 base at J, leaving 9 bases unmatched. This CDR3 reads CASSSIGGGPSYEQYF. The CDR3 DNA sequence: TGTGCCAGCAGCTCCATAGGCGGGGGGCCTTCCTACGAGCAGTACTTC. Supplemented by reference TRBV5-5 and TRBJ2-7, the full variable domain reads DAGVTQSPTHLIKTRGQQVTLRCSPISGHKSVSWYQQVLGQGPQFIFQYYEKEERGRGNFPDRFSARQFPNYSSELNVNALLLGDSALYLCASSSIGGGPSYEQYFGPGTRLTVT.

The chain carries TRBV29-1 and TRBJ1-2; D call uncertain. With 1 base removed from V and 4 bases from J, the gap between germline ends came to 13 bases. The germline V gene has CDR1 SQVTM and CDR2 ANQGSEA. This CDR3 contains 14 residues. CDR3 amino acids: CSVEGSLNFYGYTF. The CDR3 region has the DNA TGCAGCGTTGAAGGTTCCCTAAACTTCTATGGCTACACCTTC.

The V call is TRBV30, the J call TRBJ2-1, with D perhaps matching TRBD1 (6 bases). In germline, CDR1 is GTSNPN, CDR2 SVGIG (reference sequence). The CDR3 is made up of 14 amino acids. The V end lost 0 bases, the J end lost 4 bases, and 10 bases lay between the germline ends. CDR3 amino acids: CAWSVWGQYNEQFF. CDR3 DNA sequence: TGTGCCTGGAGTGTCTGGGGGCAATACAATGAGCAGTTCTTC.

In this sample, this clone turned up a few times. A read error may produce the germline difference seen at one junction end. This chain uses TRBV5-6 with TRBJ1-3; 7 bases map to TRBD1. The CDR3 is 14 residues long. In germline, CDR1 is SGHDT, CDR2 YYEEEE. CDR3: CASSRGRGDRHYDF. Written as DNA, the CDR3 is TGTGCCAGCAGCCGGGGGAGAGGGGACAGACACTATGATTTT.